This T cell receptor (beta chain) was recovered during a study of blood T cell repertoires in COVID-19. Overall study: Samples came from the United States, Italy and Spain, spanning acute and convalescent COVID-19.

Under the authors' procedure: Estimation of nucleated cell counts relied on the amplification of reference gene primers. Produced via immunoSEQ multiplex PCR; TCRdb's table is partial and in-frame only. That table gives V, J and clone size, and the DNA gave D and trimming. The table shows under 350,000 clones, with 83% occurring only once. CDR3 size: 15 residues. J lost 6 bases, V lost 6 bases, and 13 bases had no gene match. CDR1 is ENHRY and CDR2 is SYGVKD in the germline V gene. V and J are TRBV10-3 and TRBJ1-1; TRBD1 agrees at 7 bases. The sample comprised peripheral blood. This sequence originates from a woman aged 45-65 years who had recovered from COVID-19. CDR3 protein: CAISRDRSIMAEAFF. In DNA, the CDR3 is TGTGCCATCAGCCGGGACAGATCGATTATGGCTGAAGCTTTCTTT.